This TCR beta chain was identified in a study of post-analysis software for immune sequencing data. The overall study: Relapsing-remitting, secondary progressive and progressive-relapsing forms of multiple sclerosis all featured among disease courses. Study-level findings and limits: There was significantly lower normalized Chao1 diversity in multiple sclerosis patients than in controls. Elevated frequency relative to controls characterized four or five TRBV segments in patients, TRBV5-6, TRBV5-1 and TRBV20-1 among them. Those samples that were prepared in the same batch co-clustered strongly by F measure.

The CDR3 contains 13 residues. Trimming took off 7 bases at V and 7 bases at J, with 16 bases between the two ends. CDR1 is SGHRS, CDR2 YFSETQ, per germline. Comments on this clonotype: Its antigen is undetermined.

The TCR beta cDNA libraries carried unique molecular identifiers. TCRdb fed the PCR reads into MiXCR, producing one record per CDR3 protein. The sample shows roughly 400,000 distinct CDR3 sequences, approximately 38% of them seen only once. The sample taken for sequencing was blood. The receptor comes from a girl under 10 years old with multiple sclerosis. V is TRBV5-1 and J is TRBJ2-3; D assignment may be TRBD1 or TRBD2 (5 bases each). The CDR3: CASAGTLGNTQYF. In nucleotides, the CDR3 is TGCGCCAGCGCCGGGACCCTCGGGAATACGCAGTATTTT. The whole variable domain, filled in from reference TRBV5-1 and TRBJ2-3, reads KAGVTQTPRYLIKTRGQQVTLSCSPISGHRSVSWYQQTPGQGLQFLFEYFSETQRNKGNFPGRFSGRQFSNSRSEMNVSTLELGDSALYLCASAGTLGNTQYFGPGTRLTVL.